This T cell receptor beta chain was recorded in a study of T-cell reconstitution after alpha-beta-depleted transplantation in children. Study results and caveats: Reportedly, only several hundred clones from non-depleted graft cells drove alpha-beta T-cell counts at about two months. At day 60, the high TCRbeta diversity found in some patients originated from recipient T cells and thymic progenitors that had survived. T-cell counts and diversity at one year post-transplant came mainly from newly produced T cells.

Ten or more counts support this clonotype. The antigen remains unidentified. The CDR3 runs 14 residues. The V segment lost 4 bases and the J segment 6 bases; nucleotides outside the gene matches: 7. Germline loops: CDR1 DFQATT, CDR2 SNEGSKA (reference sequence). TCRbeta library preparation incorporated unique molecular identifiers. One entry per CDR3 protein results from TCRdb running MiXCR on the PCR reads. The sample carries hundreds of thousands of distinct CDR3 sequences, around 13% recorded once. This specimen consisted of PBMCs, obtained before TCRalphabeta/CD19-depleted stem cell transplant. The V and J genes are TRBV20-1 and TRBJ2-3; 10 bases map to TRBD2. The sequence derives from a girl aged 2 to 9 with congenital amegakaryocytic thrombocytopenia, due to receive a stem cell transplant. The CDR3 spells CSATSGRLADTQYF. The CDR3 nucleotides are TGCAGTGCTACTAGCGGGAGATTGGCTGATACGCAGTATTTT.